A selection of T cell receptor beta chains follows, all from one sample in a study of human T cells and chemical hapten exposure. TCRdb recomputed calls from the RACE reads with MiXCR, one row per CDR3 protein. Altogether tens of thousands of distinct CDR3 sequences are present, about 10% being singletons, with the ten largest covering less than 2%. Sequencing was performed on whole blood, taken in connection with sensitization to the hapten diphenylcyclopropenone (DPC). The receptor source for this set is a woman between 45 and 65 years old with alopecia areata. Some clones in this sample may be carry-over from other donors' samples. CDR3s include the opening cysteine and the closing phenylalanine or tryptophan. A D gene is named only where the DNA matches it firmly. The listing skips clone size in some rows; elsewhere it reads once, few, many or a size class.

>TRBV20-1|.|TRBJ2-7|few
TGCAGTGCTAGAGGAGGGAATTGGTACGAGCAGTACTTC
CSARGGNWYEQYF
>TRBV19|.|TRBJ2-2|many
TGTGCCAGTAGACCCACCGGAGCGAACACCGGGGAGCTGTTTTTT
CASRPTGANTGELFF
>TRBV6-4|.|TRBJ2-3|few
TGTGCCAGCAGTGACGCCACTGGAGGGGGCACAGATACGCAGTATTTT
CASSDATGGGTDTQYF
>TRBV2|.|TRBJ1-4|.
TGTGCCAGCAGCCCTTCAAGCAGTAACTCTAATGAAAAACTGTTTTTT
CASSPSSSNSNEKLFF
>TRBV7-2|.|TRBJ2-1|few
TGTGCCAGCAGCGATCAAGGGGGTCTTTCGGATGAGCAGTTCTTC
CASSDQGGLSDEQFF
>TRBV10-1|.|TRBJ2-2|.
TGCGCCAGCAAAGGACAGCAGACCGGGGAGCTGTTTTTT
CASKGQQTGELFF
>TRBV28|.|TRBJ2-5|many
TGTGCCAGCAGTTTGAGAGAGACCCAGTACTTC
CASSLRETQYF
>TRBV15|.|TRBJ2-4|few
TGTGCCACCAGCAGAGAAACTAGCCAAAACATTCAGTACTTC
CATSRETSQNIQYF
>TRBV6-1|.|TRBJ1-4|few
TGTGCCAGCAGGGGGGGCACGGCTAATGAAAAACTGTTTTTT
CASRGGTANEKLFF
>TRBV20-1|TRBD1|TRBJ2-6|.
TGCAGTGCTAGAGTAGGGACAGTCCTCTCTGGGGCCAACGTCCTGACTTTC
CSARVGTVLSGANVLTF
>TRBV14|.|TRBJ2-3|.
TGTGCCAGCAGCCAATATAAGGCGGGAAGCACAGATACGCAGTATTTT
CASSQYKAGSTDTQYF
>TRBV20-1|.|TRBJ1-2|few
TGCAGTGCTAGAGATACCATTAACTATGGCTACACCTTC
CSARDTINYGYTF
>TRBV5-4|.|TRBJ2-5|.
TGTGCCAGCAGCCCTAGAGAAACGTACCAAGAGACCCAGTACTTC
CASSPRETYQETQYF
>TRBV27|TRBD1|TRBJ2-4|few
TGTGCCAGCAGTTTTGGCCCGCACCACAGGGGGCTGAGTACGGACATTCAGTACTTC
CASSFGPHHRGLSTDIQYF
>TRBV28|TRBD1|TRBJ2-7|.
TGTGCCAGCACGGACAGGGTCCACGAGCAGTACTTC
CASTDRVHEQYF
>TRBV7-6|.|TRBJ1-4|many
TGTGCCAGCAGCTTAGCCGGCCAAAATGAAAAACTGTTTTTT
CASSLAGQNEKLFF
>TRBV18|TRBD1|TRBJ1-5|few
TGTGCCAGCTCAGCCCTGACAGGGGCTCACAATCAGCCCCAGCATTTT
CASSALTGAHNQPQHF
>TRBV7-8|.|TRBJ1-1|many
TGTGCCAGCAGTTTACACGGCGGCACTGAAGCTTTCTTT
CASSLHGGTEAFF
>TRBV18|.|TRBJ1-2|many
TGTGCCAGCTCACCCGAGCGGGAATCAGGCTACACCTTC
CASSPERESGYTF
>TRBV11-2|TRBD2|TRBJ2-5|few
TGTGCCAGCAGCGTCGGGGGGCAAGAGACCCAGTACTTC
CASSVGGQETQYF
>TRBV18|TRBD1|TRBJ2-1|.
TGTGCCAGCTCACCGCAACAGGGGTACGACAATGAGCAGTTCTTC
CASSPQQGYDNEQFF
>TRBV5-1|.|TRBJ1-1|.
TGCGCCACAGCCCCGTCGGGGGGCACTGAAGCTTTCTTT
CATAPSGGTEAFF
>TRBV15|.|TRBJ1-2|.
TGTGCCACCAGCACCACCCTCGAACCGCGGGGCTACACCTTC
CATSTTLEPRGYTF
>TRBV7-2|.|TRBJ2-7|many
TGTGCCAGCAGCTTGGCCCAGGGACGCCTCTACGAGCAGTACTTC
CASSLAQGRLYEQYF
>TRBV11-2|.|TRBJ2-1|few
TGTGCCAGCAGCTTGTTACAGGTCAGTAATGAGCAGTTCTTC
CASSLLQVSNEQFF
>TRBV6-2/TRBV6-3|.|TRBJ1-1|many
TGTGCCAGCGGGTACAGCAATTTGAACACTGAAGCTTTCTTT
CASGYSNLNTEAFF
>TRBV20-1|TRBD1|TRBJ1-1|few
TGCAGTGCTAGAGGAACCGGGACAGGGAGAACTGAAGCTTTCTTT
CSARGTGTGRTEAFF
>TRBV7-9|TRBD1|TRBJ1-1|.
TGTGCCAGCACCATTGAAACAGGGGGCACTGAAGCTTTCTTT
CASTIETGGTEAFF
>TRBV7-2|.|TRBJ2-3|many
TGTGCCAGCAGCGGAGATACGCAGTATTTT
CASSGDTQYF
>TRBV29-1|.|TRBJ2-3|.
TGCAGCGTTGAGTGGGCCTCCACAGATACGCAGTATTTT
CSVEWASTDTQYF
>TRBV28|TRBD1|TRBJ1-6|many
TGTGCCAGCAGGTCGACAGGGGGTAATTCACCCCTCCACTTT
CASRSTGGNSPLHF
>TRBV19|TRBD1|TRBJ1-5|.
TGTGCCACCTCATTTCAGGGACAGAGCAATCAGCCCCAGCATTTT
CATSFQGQSNQPQHF
>TRBV7-2|.|TRBJ1-1|few
TGTGCCAGCAGCTTAGACCTAAACACTGAAGCTTTCTTT
CASSLDLNTEAFF
>TRBV5-6|TRBD1|TRBJ2-7|.
TGTGCCAGCAGCCTGGACAGGGGGCGAGAGCAGTACTTC
CASSLDRGREQYF
>TRBV10-3|TRBD1|TRBJ2-6|few
TGTGCCATCAGTGAGGGCCCCGGGACAGGGAGTCCCTCTGGGGCCAACGTCCTGACTTTC
CAISEGPGTGSPSGANVLTF
>TRBV28|.|TRBJ1-2|.
TGTGCCAGCAGTCCCAACCCAGACAGAGGCTATGGCTACACCTTC
CASSPNPDRGYGYTF
>TRBV5-1|.|TRBJ2-2|.
TGCGCCAGCAGCCCCGAGGGACGTGGGGGGCAAACCGGGGAGCTGTTTTTT
CASSPEGRGGQTGELFF
>TRBV5-4|TRBD1|TRBJ2-1|.
TGTGCCAGCAGGGGACAGGATGACCCGTACAATGAGCAGTTCTTC
CASRGQDDPYNEQFF
>TRBV3-1|.|TRBJ2-3|few
TGTGCCAGCAGCCAACAGGGACACAGCACAGATACGCAGTATTTT
CASSQQGHSTDTQYF
>TRBV12-3/TRBV12-4|TRBD2|TRBJ2-7|few
TGTGCCAGCACCCTCTTCGACGGGGGGGGCTACGAGCAGTACTTC
CASTLFDGGGYEQYF
>TRBV11-2|.|TRBJ2-1|many
TGTGCCAGCAGCTTAGGATGGACAGACAATGAGCAGTTCTTC
CASSLGWTDNEQFF
>TRBV12-3/TRBV12-4|TRBD2|TRBJ2-3|.
TGTGCCAGCAGTATAGCGGGGGCCGCAGATACGCAGTATTTT
CASSIAGAADTQYF
>TRBV5-1|TRBD1|TRBJ2-7|.
TGCGCCAGCAGCCGGGACAGGACCTACGAGCAGTACTTC
CASSRDRTYEQYF